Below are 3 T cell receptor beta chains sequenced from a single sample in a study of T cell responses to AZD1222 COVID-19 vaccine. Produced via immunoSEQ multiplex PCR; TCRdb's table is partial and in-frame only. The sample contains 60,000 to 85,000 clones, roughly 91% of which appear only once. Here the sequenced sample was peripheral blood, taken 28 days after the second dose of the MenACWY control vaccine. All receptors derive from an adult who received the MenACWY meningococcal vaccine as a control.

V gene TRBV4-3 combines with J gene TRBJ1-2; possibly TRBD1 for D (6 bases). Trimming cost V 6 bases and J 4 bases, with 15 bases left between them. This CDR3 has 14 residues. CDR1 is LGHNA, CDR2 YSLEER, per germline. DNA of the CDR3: TGCGCCAGCAGACCTACAGGGATTTCCTATGGCTACACCTTC. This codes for CASRPTGISYGYTF.

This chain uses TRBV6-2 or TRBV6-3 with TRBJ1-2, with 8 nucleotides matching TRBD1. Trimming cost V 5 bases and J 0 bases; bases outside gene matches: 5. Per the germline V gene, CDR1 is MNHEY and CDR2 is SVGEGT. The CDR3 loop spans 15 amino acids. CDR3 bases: TGTGCCAGCAGTCAAGGACAGGGAACTAACTATGGCTACACCTTC. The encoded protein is CASSQGQGTNYGYTF.

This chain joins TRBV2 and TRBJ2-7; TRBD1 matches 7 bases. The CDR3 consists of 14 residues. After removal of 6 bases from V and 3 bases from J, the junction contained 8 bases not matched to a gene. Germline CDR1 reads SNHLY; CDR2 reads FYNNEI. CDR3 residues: CASSGLTGYYEQYF. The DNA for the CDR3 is TGTGCCAGCAGCGGATTGACAGGGTACTACGAGCAGTACTTC.